One and the same sample provided the 13 T cell receptor beta chains below, sequenced in a study of technical replicates of blood from a few donors. Using immunoSEQ multiplex PCR, the repertoire was profiled, and TCRdb retains in-frame clones only, with some absent. The sample holds 79,000 or so clones; more than 85% are singletons and the top ten take 0.25%. Material for sequencing was T cells isolated from PBMCs. Receptor source: a human donor in good health.

The chain employs TRBV5-1 and TRBJ2-7, with 7 nucleotides matching TRBD1. The CDR3 runs to 13 residues. V was pared by 3 bases and J by 3 bases, with 3 bases of the junction left unmatched. Germline V gives CDR1 SGHRS, CDR2 YFSETQ. The CDR3 nucleotides are TGCGCCAGCAGCTGGGACAGTGGCTACGAGCAGTACTTC. This sequence encodes CASSWDSGYEQYF.

This chain links TRBV6-1 with TRBJ1-6; possible D gene TRBD1, 5 bases. The germline CDR1 and CDR2 sequences are MNHNS and SASEGT. The CDR3 covers 15 residues. Between the trimmed V and J ends, which lost 0 bases and 10 bases, there was a span of 13 bases. This chain's CDR3 is CASSEAQGRNSPLHF. The CDR3 DNA is TGTGCCAGCAGTGAAGCCCAGGGAAGGAACTCACCCCTCCACTTT.

The rearrangement links TRBV19 to TRBJ2-1; TRBD2 aligns across 11 bases. Germline CDR1 and CDR2: LNHDA and SQIVND (reference sequence). This CDR3 contains 16 residues. V shed 5 bases, J shed 6 bases, and the junction held 9 bases outside the gene matches. In nucleotides, the CDR3 is TGTGCCAGTAGTGCACAGCTAGCGGGAGGTTTCAATGAGCAGTTCTTC. This gives the protein CASSAQLAGGFNEQFF.

Notes on this clone: The junction does not match germline at one end; this may be a read error. Other nucleotide sequences from this sample produce the same CDR3. The chain combines TRBV13 with TRBJ1-1; a weak D match, TRBD1 (5 bases). CDR3 length equals 13 residues. The germline CDR1 and CDR2 sequences are PRHDT and FYEKMQ (reference sequence). The CDR3 nucleotides read TGTGCCAGTGCACTAAGGGGTGGCACTGAAGCTTTTTTT. It is translated as CASALRGGTEAFF.

V gene TRBV7-2 combines with J gene TRBJ2-5; D unresolved. V lost 2 bases, J lost 7 bases, and 8 bases lay in between. The CDR3 extends over 12 amino acids. From germline, CDR1 is SGHTA and CDR2 FQGNSA. In DNA form, the CDR3 reads TGTGCCAGCAGCTTATATTCCGGGACCCAGTACTTC. It is translated as CASSLYSGTQYF.

The V gene is TRBV4-2, the J gene TRBJ2-2; no clear D gene. The V gene lost 5 bases and the J gene lost 2 bases, with 12 bases spanning the gap. The CDR3 runs 15 residues. Germline V gene lookup returns CDR1 LGHNA and CDR2 YNFKEQ. The CDR3 coding sequence is TGTGCCAGCAGCTTACGAAGAACTAACACCGGGGAGCTGTTTTTT. The encoded protein is CASSLRRTNTGELFF.

This chain connects TRBV18 to TRBJ1-1; D is unclear. V lost 1 base, J lost 4 bases, and 7 bases lay in between. Germline CDR1 is KGHSH and CDR2 is LQKENI. There are 13 residues in the CDR3. The CDR3 bases are TGTGCCAGCTCACCACGCGGCGTCACTGAAGCTTTCTTT. It codes for CASSPRGVTEAFF.

This clone showed up just once. This chain links TRBV6-5 with TRBJ2-1; 12 nucleotides match TRBD2. V trimming: 7 bases; J trimming: 10 bases; junction bases outside the gene matches: 5. Germline V CDR1 and CDR2: MNHEY, SVGAGI. This CDR3 comprises 13 residues. In nucleotides, the CDR3 is TGTGCCAGCATCGGACTAGCGGGAAGAGAGCAGTTCTTC. The encoded protein is CASIGLAGREQFF.

The CDR3 protein is CASRPSRGVTGELFF. CDR3 coding DNA: TGTGCCAGCCGCCCCTCCCGCGGGGTAACCGGGGAGCTGTTTTTT. The chain joins TRBV27 to TRBJ2-2; possible D gene TRBD2, 6 bases. The CDR3 runs to 15 residues. Germline values: CDR1 MNHEY, CDR2 SMNVEV (reference sequence). V lost 8 bases to trimming and J lost 5 bases, with 18 bases between them.

This sequence joins TRBV28 and TRBJ2-2; no clear D gene. Germline CDR1 is MDHEN and CDR2 is SYDVKM. The CDR3 sequence is 15 residues long. Trimming cost V 3 bases and J 0 bases, with 8 bases left between them. CDR3 in DNA: TGTGCCAGCAGTTTTAGTTCCGCGAACACCGGGGAGCTGTTTTTT. This encodes CASSFSSANTGELFF.

The chain combines TRBV27 with TRBJ2-7; TRBD2 might be the D (5 bases). There are 12 residues in the CDR3. Trimming took off 7 bases at V and 2 bases at J, with 9 bases between the two ends. Germline CDR1 reads MNHEY; CDR2 reads SMNVEV (reference sequence). The CDR3 here is CASTAGPYEQYF. The CDR3 coding sequence is TGTGCCAGCACCGCGGGCCCCTACGAGCAGTACTTC.

CDR3 region: CASGNSNYGYTF. In DNA form, the CDR3 reads TGCGCCAGCGGAAACAGTAACTATGGCTACACCTTC. This chain joins TRBV10-1 and TRBJ1-2; D ambiguous. Germline values: CDR1 WNHNN, CDR2 SYGVQD (reference sequence). This CDR3 comprises 12 residues. V lost 8 bases and J 1 base, leaving 8 bases between the germline ends.

This clone appeared a single time. J is TRBJ1-2 and V is TRBV19; tentative D call: TRBD1 (6 bases). V shed 5 bases and J shed 6 bases, with 13 bases lying between them. The CDR3 is made up of 13 amino acids. Germline V gene sequence: CDR1 LNHDA, CDR2 SQIVND (reference sequence). This CDR3 is CASSYLGADGYTF. For the CDR3, the DNA is TGTGCCAGTAGTTATCTGGGGGCGGATGGCTACACCTTC. The full variable domain, completed using reference TRBV19 and TRBJ1-2, is DGGITQSPKYLFRKEGQNVTLSCEQNLNHDAMYWYRQDPGQGLRLIYYSQIVNDFQKGDIAEGYSVSREKKESFPLTVTSAQKNPTAFYLCASSYLGADGYTFGSGTRLTVV.